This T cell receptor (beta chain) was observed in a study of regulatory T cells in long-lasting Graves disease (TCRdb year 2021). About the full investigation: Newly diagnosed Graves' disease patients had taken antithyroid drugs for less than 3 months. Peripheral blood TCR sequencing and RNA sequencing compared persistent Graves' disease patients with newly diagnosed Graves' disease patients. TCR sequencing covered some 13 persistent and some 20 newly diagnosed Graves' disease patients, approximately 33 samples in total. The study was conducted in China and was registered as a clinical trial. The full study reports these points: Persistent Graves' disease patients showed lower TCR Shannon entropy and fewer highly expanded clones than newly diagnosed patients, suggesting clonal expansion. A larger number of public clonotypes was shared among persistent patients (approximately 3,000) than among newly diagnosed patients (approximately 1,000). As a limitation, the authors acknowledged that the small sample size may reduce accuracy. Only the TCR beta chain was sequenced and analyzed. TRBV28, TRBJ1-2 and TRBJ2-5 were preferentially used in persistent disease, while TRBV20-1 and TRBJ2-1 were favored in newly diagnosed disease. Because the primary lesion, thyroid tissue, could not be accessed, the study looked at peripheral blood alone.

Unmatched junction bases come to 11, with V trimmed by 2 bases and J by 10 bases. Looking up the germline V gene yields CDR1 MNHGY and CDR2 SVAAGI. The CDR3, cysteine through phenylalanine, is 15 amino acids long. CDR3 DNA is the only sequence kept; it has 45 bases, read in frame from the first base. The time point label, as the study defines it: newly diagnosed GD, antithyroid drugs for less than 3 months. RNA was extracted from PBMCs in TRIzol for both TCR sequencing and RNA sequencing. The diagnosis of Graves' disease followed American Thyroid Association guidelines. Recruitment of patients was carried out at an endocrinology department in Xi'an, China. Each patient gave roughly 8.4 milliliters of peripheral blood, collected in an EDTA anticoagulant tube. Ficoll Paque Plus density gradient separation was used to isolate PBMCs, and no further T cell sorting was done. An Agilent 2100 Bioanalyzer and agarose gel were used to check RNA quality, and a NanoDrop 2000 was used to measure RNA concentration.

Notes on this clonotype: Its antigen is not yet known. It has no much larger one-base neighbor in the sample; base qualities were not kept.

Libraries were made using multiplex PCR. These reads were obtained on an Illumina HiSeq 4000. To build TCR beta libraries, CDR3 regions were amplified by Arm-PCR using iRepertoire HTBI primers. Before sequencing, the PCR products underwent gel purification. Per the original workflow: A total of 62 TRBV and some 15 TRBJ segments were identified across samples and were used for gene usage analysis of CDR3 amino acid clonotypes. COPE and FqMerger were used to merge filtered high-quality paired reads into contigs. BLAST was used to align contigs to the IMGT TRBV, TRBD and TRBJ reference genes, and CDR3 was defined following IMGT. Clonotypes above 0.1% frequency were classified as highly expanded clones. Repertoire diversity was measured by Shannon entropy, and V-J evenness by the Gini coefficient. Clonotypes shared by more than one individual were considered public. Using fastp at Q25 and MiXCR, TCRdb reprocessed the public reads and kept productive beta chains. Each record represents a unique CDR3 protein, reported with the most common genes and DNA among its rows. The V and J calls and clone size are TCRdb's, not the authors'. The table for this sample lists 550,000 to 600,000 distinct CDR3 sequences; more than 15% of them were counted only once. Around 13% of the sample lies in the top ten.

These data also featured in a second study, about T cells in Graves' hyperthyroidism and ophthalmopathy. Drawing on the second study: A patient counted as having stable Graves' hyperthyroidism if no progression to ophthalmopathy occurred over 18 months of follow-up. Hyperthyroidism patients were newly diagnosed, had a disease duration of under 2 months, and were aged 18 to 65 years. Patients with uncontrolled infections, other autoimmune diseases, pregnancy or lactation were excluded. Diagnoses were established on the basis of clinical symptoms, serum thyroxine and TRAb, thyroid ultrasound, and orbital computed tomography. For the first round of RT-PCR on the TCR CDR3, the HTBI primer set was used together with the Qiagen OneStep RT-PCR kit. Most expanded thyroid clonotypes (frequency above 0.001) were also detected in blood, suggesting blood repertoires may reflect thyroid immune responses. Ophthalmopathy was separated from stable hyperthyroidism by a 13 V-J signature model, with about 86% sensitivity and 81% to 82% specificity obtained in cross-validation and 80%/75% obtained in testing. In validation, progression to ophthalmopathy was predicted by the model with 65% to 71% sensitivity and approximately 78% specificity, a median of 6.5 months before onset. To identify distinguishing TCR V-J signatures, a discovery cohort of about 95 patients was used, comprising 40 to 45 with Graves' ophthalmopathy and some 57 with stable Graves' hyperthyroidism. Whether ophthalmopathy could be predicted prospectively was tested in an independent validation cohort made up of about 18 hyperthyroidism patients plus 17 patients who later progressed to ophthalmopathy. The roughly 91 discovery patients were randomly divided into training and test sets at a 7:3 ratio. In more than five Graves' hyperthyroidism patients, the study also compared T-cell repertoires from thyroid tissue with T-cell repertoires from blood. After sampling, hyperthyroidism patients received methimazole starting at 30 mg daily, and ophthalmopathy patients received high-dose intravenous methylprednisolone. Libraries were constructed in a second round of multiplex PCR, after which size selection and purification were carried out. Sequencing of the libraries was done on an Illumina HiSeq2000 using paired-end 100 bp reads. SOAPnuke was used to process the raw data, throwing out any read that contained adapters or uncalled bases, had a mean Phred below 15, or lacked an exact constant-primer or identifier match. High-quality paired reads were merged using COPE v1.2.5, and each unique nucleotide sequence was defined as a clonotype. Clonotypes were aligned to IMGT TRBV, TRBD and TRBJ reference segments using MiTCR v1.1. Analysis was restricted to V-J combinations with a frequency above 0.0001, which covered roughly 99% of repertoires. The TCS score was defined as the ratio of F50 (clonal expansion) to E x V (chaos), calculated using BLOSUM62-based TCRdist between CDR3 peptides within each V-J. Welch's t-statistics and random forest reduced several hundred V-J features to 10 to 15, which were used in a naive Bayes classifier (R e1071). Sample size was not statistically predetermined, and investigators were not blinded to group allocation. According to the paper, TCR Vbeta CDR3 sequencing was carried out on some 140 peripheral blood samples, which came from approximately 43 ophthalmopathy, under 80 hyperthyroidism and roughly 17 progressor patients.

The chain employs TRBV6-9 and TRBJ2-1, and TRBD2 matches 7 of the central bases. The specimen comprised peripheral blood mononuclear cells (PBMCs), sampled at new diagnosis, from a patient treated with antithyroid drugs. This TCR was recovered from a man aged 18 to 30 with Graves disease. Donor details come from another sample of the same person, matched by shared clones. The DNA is TGTGCCAGCAGTTATCTGGGAGGGCGAACTTACGAGCAGTTCTTC. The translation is CASSYLGGRTYEQFF.